These T cell receptor beta chains were read from a single sample in a study of shared clonotypes between healthy human individuals. Here immunoSEQ multiplex PCR was the method, and the copy in TCRdb shows in-frame clones only, minus some. The sample records roughly 1,000,000 clones, approximately 78% being singletons. Material: memory CD4+ T cells from PBMCs. All receptors derive from a man aged 18 to 30 in good health. Some clones in this sample may be carry-over from other donors' samples. Each CDR3 is given with its conserved first and last residue. The D gene is left open where the match is weak. Rows give clone size only sometimes, using once, few, many, or a class for an expanded clone.

CASSSSAGRTYEQYF	TGTGCCAGCAGCTCCTCCGCCGGGAGAACGTACGAGCAGTACTTC	TRBV5-4	.	.	TRBJ2-7
CASSSSGGSYNEQFF	TGTGCCAGCAGCTCCAGCGGGGGTTCCTACAATGAGCAGTTCTTC	TRBV28	TRBD2	few	TRBJ2-1
CASSQVEGVTNEKLFF	TGTGCCAGCAGCCAAGTGGAAGGTGTAACTAATGAAAAACTGTTTTTT	TRBV4-2	.	once	TRBJ1-4
CASSLGALGSGNTIYF	TGTGCCAGCAGCTTGGGGGCGTTAGGTAGTGGAAACACCATATATTTT	TRBV5-6	.	.	TRBJ1-3
CASSSPGTWGYTF	TGTGCCAGCAGCTCCCCAGGGACTTGGGGCTACACCTTC	TRBV5-4	.	.	TRBJ1-2
CASSSNGQTEAFF	TGTGCCAGCAGCTCTAATGGACAGACTGAAGCTTTCTTT	TRBV7-3	.	.	TRBJ1-1
CASSLRQEGELFF	TGTGCCAGCAGTCTCCGACAGGAAGGGGAGCTGTTTTTT	TRBV2	.	.	TRBJ2-2
CASSLGIDRLYEQYF	TGTGCCAGCAGCTTGGGAATTGACAGGCTCTACGAGCAGTACTTC	TRBV5-6	.	.	TRBJ2-7
CASRGTGANVLTF	TGTGCCAGCAGGGGAACTGGGGCCAACGTCCTGACTTTC	TRBV27	.	once	TRBJ2-6
CASSRSADTQYF	TGTGCCAGCAGCAGATCCGCAGATACGCAGTATTTT	TRBV21-1	.	.	TRBJ2-3
CASSPVSGSGNTIYF	TGTGCCAGCTCACCAGTCTCAGGGTCGGGAAACACCATATATTTT	TRBV18	.	.	TRBJ1-3
CASSSPLGRTYNEQFF	TGTGCCAGCAGCTCCCCTCTGGGGAGGACCTACAATGAGCAGTTCTTC	TRBV5-4	.	.	TRBJ2-1
CASSLLAFPGTEAFF	TGTGCCAGCAGTTTATTAGCGTTTCCAGGGACTGAAGCTTTCTTT	TRBV28	.	.	TRBJ1-1
CASPPDGGYGYTF	TGTGCCAGCCCCCCAGACGGCGGGTATGGCTACACCTTC	TRBV7-9	.	few	TRBJ1-2
CASRGGAPLYGYTF	TGTGCCAGCAGAGGGGGGGCCCCCCTGTACGGCTACACCTTC	TRBV28	.	.	TRBJ1-2
CASSVDPGTGELFF	TGTGCCAGCAGCGTAGATCCTGGGACCGGGGAGCTGTTTTTT	TRBV9	.	few	TRBJ2-2
CAWGRDSASYEQYF	TGTGCCTGGGGCCGGGACAGTGCCTCCTACGAGCAGTACTTC	TRBV30	TRBD1	.	TRBJ2-7
CASRGHLKNTEAFF	TGCGCCAGCAGGGGACATCTCAAGAACACTGAAGCTTTCTTT	TRBV4-1	.	.	TRBJ1-1
CASSYETGGGYTF	TGCGCCAGCAGCTATGAGACGGGTGGTGGCTACACCTTC	TRBV5-1	.	.	TRBJ1-2
CASSLGNYNEQFF	TGCGCCAGCAGCTTGGGCAACTACAATGAGCAGTTCTTC	TRBV5-1	.	.	TRBJ2-1
CASRLTGANTGELFF	TGTGCCAGCAGGCTGACAGGGGCGAACACCGGGGAGCTGTTTTTT	TRBV28	TRBD1	.	TRBJ2-2
CAWSWGSGQPQHF	TGTGCCTGGAGTTGGGGGTCGGGTCAGCCCCAGCATTTT	TRBV30	.	few	TRBJ1-5
CASSLPGRETQYF	TGTGCCAGCAGTTTGCCGGGGAGAGAGACCCAGTACTTC	TRBV28	.	few	TRBJ2-5
CASSQDRTQGAADTQYF	TGCGCCAGCAGCCAAGATCGGACACAGGGGGCAGCAGATACGCAGTATTTT	TRBV4-1	TRBD1	.	TRBJ2-3